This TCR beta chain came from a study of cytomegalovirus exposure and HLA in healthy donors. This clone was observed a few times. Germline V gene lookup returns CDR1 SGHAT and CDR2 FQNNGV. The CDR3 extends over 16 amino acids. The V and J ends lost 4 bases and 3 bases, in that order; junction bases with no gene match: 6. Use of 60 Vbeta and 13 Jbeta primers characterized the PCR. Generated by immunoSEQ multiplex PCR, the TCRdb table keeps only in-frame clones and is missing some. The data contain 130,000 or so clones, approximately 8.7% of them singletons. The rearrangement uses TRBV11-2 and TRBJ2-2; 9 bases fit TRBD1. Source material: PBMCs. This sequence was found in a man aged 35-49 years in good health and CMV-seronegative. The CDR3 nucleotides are TGTGCCAGCAGCTCTGGGACAGGGTCTCACACCGGGGAGCTGTTTTTT. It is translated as CASSSGTGSHTGELFF.